Below, 5 T cell receptor beta chains from the same sample are listed, as sequenced in a study of regulatory T cells in long-lasting Graves disease. Arm-PCR of CDR3 regions and iRepertoire HTBI primers were used to build TCR beta libraries. In TCRdb, the multiplex PCR reads were re-called with MiXCR into one record per CDR3 protein. Here the sample spans 200,000 to 250,000 distinct CDR3 sequences, 15% to 20% being singletons. Specified time point: newly diagnosed GD, antithyroid drugs for less than 3 months. Making the TCR library involved RNA that had been extracted from PBMCs. This sample comprised peripheral blood mononuclear cells (PBMCs), obtained at new diagnosis, from a patient treated with antithyroid drugs. These receptors were collected from a female donor with Graves disease.

This clonotype has at least ten counts. A read error may account for a junction end that differs from germline. J is TRBJ1-1 and V is TRBV7-9; the D is unclear. CDR1 is SEHNR, CDR2 FQNEAQ, per germline (reference sequence). This CDR3 spans 14 amino acids. The CDR3 DNA follows: TGCGCCAGCAGCTTTATTGGGGTGAACACTGAAGCTTTCTTT. Translation: CASSFIGVNTEAFF.

This clonotype has at least ten counts. The chain couples TRBV12-3 or TRBV12-4 to TRBJ2-5; possible D gene TRBD2, 6 bases. This CDR3 has 15 residues. Trimming removed 3 bases at V and 5 bases at J, with 16 bases between. This chain's CDR3 is CASSFLALAGETQYF. Written as DNA, the CDR3 is TGTGCCAGCAGTTTTCTAGCGCTCGCGGGGGAGACCCAGTACTTC.

This clonotype was observed at least ten times. This sequence joins TRBV5-1 and TRBJ1-6; unclear D gene. CDR3 length: 14 residues. The germline V gene encodes CDR1 SGHRS and CDR2 YFSETQ. The V end lost 2 bases, the J end lost 5 bases, and 8 bases lay between the germline ends. The DNA for the CDR3 is TGCGCCAGCAGCTTCGGTCAGAATAATTCACCCCTCCACTTT. Its translation: CASSFGQNNSPLHF.

The chain employs TRBV7-9 and TRBJ2-1; TRBD2 matches at 8 bases. The germline V gene has CDR1 SEHNR and CDR2 FQNEAQ (reference sequence). This CDR3 region has 14 residues. V trimming: 10 bases; J trimming: 7 bases; junction bases outside the gene matches: 12. Here the CDR3 DNA reads TGTGCCACCCAGTCCAGCGGGAGTTTAAATGAGCAGTTCTTC. Protein: CATQSSGSLNEQFF.

The chain combines TRBV5-6 with TRBJ2-1, with 7 positions matching TRBD1. Germline CDR1 SGHDT, CDR2 YYEEEE. Trimming at V came to 5 bases and at J to 2 bases, leaving 7 bases not matched to a gene. This CDR3 spans 15 amino acids. CDR3 coding DNA: TGTGCCAGCAGTAAAGACAGGGTACCCTACAATGAGCAGTTCTTC. Translation gives CASSKDRVPYNEQFF.